This TCR beta chain was sequenced during a study of technical replicates of blood from four donors. Method: immunoSEQ multiplex PCR; TCRdb's copy keeps in-frame clones and lacks some. This sample has 45,000 to 60,000 clones; 91% occur once, and the top ten carry about 3.6%. The V end lost 1 base, the J end lost 3 bases, and 7 bases lay between the germline ends. Germline-derived CDR1 and CDR2 are LNHDA and SQIVND (reference sequence). The CDR3 totals 13 residues. The V call is TRBV19, the J call TRBJ2-7, with D possibly being TRBD1 (5 bases). The sequenced sample consisted of PBMCs. The receptor was isolated from a human donor in good health. Some clones in this sample may be carry-over from other donors' samples. CDR3 in DNA: TGTGCCAGTAGTATAGGGACATACTACGAGCAGTACTTC. Translating gives CASSIGTYYEQYF.